Presented here are 3 T cell receptor beta chains from one specimen sequenced in a study of blood T cells in healthy people across ages. Combining a sample-barcoded 5' primer with a J-beta primer mix, a second PCR ran for 7 to 11 cycles. In TCRdb, the 5' RACE reads were re-called with MiXCR into one record per CDR3 protein. The sample lists about 1.7 million distinct CDR3 sequences, under 30% occurring once. The material sequenced was blood. These receptor sequences come from a woman aged 30 to 39 in good health.

The chain uses TRBV27 and TRBJ2-1, with 8 bases lining up with TRBD2. Trimming cost V 5 bases and J 5 bases; bases outside gene matches: 8. The CDR3 covers 15 residues. From germline, CDR1 is MNHEY and CDR2 SMNVEV (reference sequence). CDR3 sequence (DNA): TGTGCCAGCAGTCTTAGACTAGCGACGGACAATGAGCAGTTCTTC. This codes for CASSLRLATDNEQFF.

As for this clonotype: This may be a read error: a much more frequent sequence differs by one nucleotide. The chain carries TRBV12-3 or TRBV12-4 and TRBJ2-5; D may match TRBD1 or TRBD2 (8 bases each). Trimming pared 2 bases from V and 1 base from J, leaving 20 bases between. The CDR3 sequence is 18 residues long. The CDR3 coding sequence is TGTGCCAGCAGTTTATCTGCTTGGACAGGGACTAGCCAAGAGACCCAGTACTTC. Protein product: CASSLSAWTGTSQETQYF.

This clonotype was seen a few times. This chain links TRBV11-2 with TRBJ2-1; D unclear. This CDR3 has 14 amino acids. Between the trimmed V and J ends, which lost 4 bases and 8 bases, there was a span of 15 bases. Germline V CDR1 and CDR2: SGHAT, FQNNGV. The CDR3 bases are TGTGCCAGCAGCTCCAACCGACGGCATTATGAGCAGTTCTTC. Encoded protein: CASSSNRRHYEQFF.